Given below is one T cell receptor (beta chain) in context. Its antigen remains unidentified. The sample is drawn from a study of T cell repertoires in cytomegalovirus infection. About the research overall: HLA-C-restricted CMV epitopes, recently identified, and well-studied HLA-B-restricted ones were used by the study.

CDR3 length: 17 residues. Trimming shortened V by 4 bases and J by 7 bases, and 20 bases separated the two germline ends. TCRdb itself ran the reads through MiXCR, one entry per CDR3 protein. The sample records some 320,000 distinct CDR3 sequences, approximately 32% being singletons. This receptor was taken from a human donor in good health (CMV status not recorded). Some clones in this sample may be carry-over from other donors' samples. The material was cultured PBMCs, obtained from culture after CMV antigen stimulation. This chain uses TRBV12-3 or TRBV12-4 with TRBJ1-6; tentatively, D is TRBD1 (6 bases). CDR3 nucleotides: TGTGCCAGCAGTTCCATGGACAGTAGGGGTTACAATTCACCCCTCCACTTT. This sequence encodes CASSSMDSRGYNSPLHF.